This T cell receptor beta chain was observed in a study of molecular identifiers for immune sequencing clone quantification (dated by TCRdb to 2016 to 2018). Regarding the research as a whole: For a replicate experiment, RNA from around 20,000 or 100,000 naive CD8 T cells was divided into five aliquots, of which four were sequenced. This methods study benchmarked molecular-identifier clustering-based TCR repertoire sequencing (MIDCIRS) and TCR RNA copy counting, using CD8 T cells to do so.

Libraries of naive CD8 T cells were built from around 20,000 to 990,000 sorted cells, with 10%, 30% or 50% of the purified RNA used. Naive CD8 T cells were FACS-sorted as CD8+CD4-CCR7+CD45RA+ on a BD FACSAria II into RLT Plus buffer. To test detection sensitivity, Jurkat RNA equal to about nine TCR copies was added to samples of about 19,000-1,100,000 naive CD8 T cells. Enrichment of CD8 T cells was performed with RosetteSep CD8+ T Cell Enrichment Cocktail and Ficoll-Paque, after which ACK red cell lysis was carried out. Library method: PCR. The run used a NextSeq 500. Bulk TCR libraries were prepared as previously described, using TCR primers listed in Table S5. Purification of total RNA was performed with the Qiagen AllPrep DNA/RNA kit. Before any analysis, reads coming from multiple sequencing runs of the same library were combined into one pool. On the authors' methods: Only reads with exact TCR constant sequence were kept, trimmed to 150 nt, and grouped by their 12-nt molecular barcodes. Reads within each barcode group were sub-clustered using a 15% Levenshtein threshold, and quality-weighted consensus sequences were constructed for each RNA molecule. Non-functional sequences were removed, as were lower-count sequences one edit away from another. Barcode sub-clusters with fewer than 20% of the maximum read count were removed, based on fitting two negative binomial distributions. The raw public reads went through TCRdb reprocessing: fastp at Q25, MiXCR clone calling, in-frame beta chains kept. Each record represents a unique CDR3 protein, reported with the most common genes and DNA among its rows. TCRdb, rather than the study authors, made the V and J calls. The sample has over 85,000 distinct CDR3 sequences on record, nearly 25% of them singletons. Of the sample, approximately 0.78% is held by the ten largest clones.

As concerns this clonotype: Its specific antigen is unknown. No clone much larger than this one lies a single base away; base qualities are absent.

V drops 3 bases and J drops 0 bases, leaving 5 bases in between. The CDR3, cysteine through phenylalanine, is 14 amino acids long. Just CDR3 DNA is preserved here, 42 bases in frame from base 1. General findings and caveats noted by the study authors: A single cell's worth of spiked-in Jurkat TCR RNA was reported detectable even among about 1.1 million naive CD8 T cells. Modeling estimated about three recovered TCR RNA copies per cell, compared with approximately 9.5 by digital PCR, which implies around 30% capture efficiency. The naive libraries included spiked-in Jurkat TCR RNA (roughly nine copies' worth), and this Jurkat TCR RNA is not part of the donor repertoire. When barcode sub-clustering was omitted, TCR diversity was inflated by chimeric consensus sequences, with chimeras reaching as high as 47%. In CMV-specific effector cells, clones with more than 20 RNA copies contained over 98% of molecules, whereas in naive cells such clones contained under 1% of molecules. Highly expanded clone sizes could be underestimated if identical TCR molecules share a barcode.

The source of this sequence is a human donor in good health. Some libraries in this study had Jurkat cell RNA spiked in. The receptor chain draws on TRBV12-3 or TRBV12-4 and TRBJ1-4; the D gene cannot be resolved reliably. Input material: naive CD8+ T cells from blood, with Jurkat cell RNA spiked in. Read against the paper, the sample's cell subset or site label means: FACS-sorted CD8+CD4-CCR7+CD45RA+ naive T cells. The bases read TGTGCCAGCAGTTTTCGTTCAACTAATGAAAAACTGTTTTTT. Translated, it reads CASSFRSTNEKLFF.